Listed below are T cell receptor beta chains from one sample, sequenced in a study of cytotoxic CD8 clonotypes in ibrutinib-treated CLL. Generated by immunoSEQ multiplex PCR, the TCRdb table keeps only in-frame clones and is missing some. The table records 110,000 to 150,000 clones, roughly three quarters of them present only once. This sample comprised PBMCs, obtained after 24 months of ibrutinib treatment. The receptors come from a human donor with chronic lymphocytic leukemia. CDR3s include the opening cysteine and the closing phenylalanine or tryptophan. The order of the fields is clone size, D gene, J gene, V gene, CDR3 protein, CDR3 DNA. D genes are given only for firm matches. Some rows mark clone size as missing; the rest say once, few, many or name a class of expanded clone.

.,TRBD1,TRBJ2-7,TRBV6-5,CASMDRGSYEQYF,TGTGCCAGCATGGACAGGGGCTCCTACGAGCAGTACTTC
.,.,TRBJ1-1,TRBV14,CASSQDQNTEAFF,TGTGCCAGCAGCCAAGACCAGAACACTGAAGCTTTCTTT
.,TRBD1,TRBJ1-4,TRBV5-1,CASSLGRDSINEKLFF,TGCGCCAGCAGCTTGGGACGGGACAGTATTAATGAAAAACTGTTTTTT
few,.,TRBJ2-5,TRBV28,CASSLGRPETQYF,TGTGCCAGCAGTTTGGGGCGTCCGGAGACCCAGTACTTC
few,TRBD1,TRBJ1-3,TRBV7-3,CASSPQQGADGNTIYF,TGTGCCAGCAGCCCTCAACAGGGGGCTGATGGAAACACCATATATTTT
.,TRBD1,TRBJ1-5,TRBV11-2,CASSSGQGARPHQPQHF,TGTGCCAGCAGCTCCGGACAGGGGGCGAGGCCCCATCAGCCCCAGCATTTT
.,TRBD1,TRBJ1-1,TRBV9,CASSGQGAFGTEAFF,TGTGCCAGCAGCGGGCAGGGGGCTTTTGGGACTGAAGCTTTCTTT
.,.,TRBJ1-2,TRBV5-3,CARSPPSCRYGYTF,TGTGCCAGAAGCCCCCCCAGTTGTCGCTATGGCTACACCTTC
once,TRBD2,TRBJ2-3,TRBV6-5,CASSWASGRGTDTQYF,TGTGCCAGCAGTTGGGCCAGCGGGAGGGGCACAGATACGCAGTATTTT
.,.,TRBJ2-7,TRBV28,CASTTGAGAYEQYF,TGTGCCAGCACCACCGGGGCAGGGGCCTACGAGCAGTACTTC
.,.,TRBJ2-7,TRBV27,CASSSVLGSYEQYF,TGTGCCAGCAGTAGCGTCTTAGGCTCCTACGAGCAGTACTTC
.,.,TRBJ1-2,TRBV19,CASSIVGDDGYTF,TGTGCCAGTAGTATTGTGGGGGACGACGGCTACACCTTC
.,.,TRBJ2-1,TRBV6-1,CASSPGHSSYNEQFF,TGTGCCAGCAGCCCCGGGCACAGCTCCTACAATGAGCAGTTCTTC
.,.,TRBJ2-7,TRBV10-3,CAISESGNYEQYF,TGTGCCATCAGTGAGTCTGGGAACTACGAGCAGTACTTC
.,TRBD1,TRBJ2-7,TRBV5-1,CASSSQGTYEQYF,TGCGCCAGCAGCTCACAGGGGACCTACGAGCAGTACTTC
.,TRBD2,TRBJ2-3,TRBV12-5,CASGPSGGGMSQYF,TGTGCTAGTGGCCCCAGCGGGGGGGGAATGTCGCAGTATTTT
.,.,TRBJ2-4,TRBV21-1,CASSHRGPGAKNIQYF,TGTGCCAGCAGCCACCGGGGCCCTGGGGCCAAAAACATTCAGTACTTC
few,.,TRBJ2-7,TRBV7-3,CASSSPGGLQYF,TGTGCCAGCAGCTCCCCAGGGGGGTTGCAGTACTTC
few,TRBD1,TRBJ2-7,TRBV19,CASSSLGGSIYEQYF,TGTGCCAGTAGCTCCCTAGGGGGCAGCATCTACGAGCAGTACTTC
.,TRBD2,TRBJ2-7,TRBV9,CASSVGGRDYYEQYF,TGTGCCAGCAGCGTAGGAGGCAGGGACTACTACGAGCAGTACTTC
.,TRBD2,TRBJ2-5,TRBV7-7,CASSPGTSGGPEYF,TGTGCTAGCAGCCCGGGGACTAGCGGGGGCCCCGAGTACTTC
once,TRBD1,TRBJ2-5,TRBV27,CASPGQGAGETQYF,TGTGCCAGCCCGGGGCAGGGGGCGGGCGAGACCCAGTACTTC
.,.,TRBJ1-1,TRBV7-2,CASSPHAGTEAFF,TGTGCCAGCAGCCCACACGCGGGGACTGAAGCTTTCTTT
.,TRBD1,TRBJ2-1,TRBV9,CASSPGQGRGNEQFF,TGTGCCAGCAGCCCGGGACAGGGACGGGGGAATGAGCAGTTCTTC
.,TRBD2,TRBJ2-7,TRBV5-1,CASSLGRLAGGREQYF,TGCGCCAGCAGCTTGGGTCGGCTAGCGGGAGGTCGCGAGCAGTACTTC
.,.,TRBJ2-3,TRBV2,CASSVSYTDTQYF,TGTGCCAGCAGTGTCAGCTACACAGATACGCAGTATTTT
.,TRBD1,TRBJ1-2,TRBV7-9,CASSQGGSNYGYTF,TGTGCCAGCAGCCAGGGGGGGTCGAACTATGGCTACACCTTC
.,.,TRBJ1-6,TRBV19,CASSIRTDSPLHF,TGTGCCAGTAGTATAAGGACCGATTCACCCCTCCACTTT
.,TRBD1,TRBJ1-3,TRBV28,CASNAQGIGNTIYF,TGTGCCAGCAATGCACAGGGGATCGGAAACACCATATATTTT
.,.,TRBJ2-7,TRBV10-3,CAIRPGPGEQYF,TGTGCCATCAGACCCGGACCAGGGGAGCAGTACTTC
once,TRBD1,TRBJ1-1,TRBV19,CASTYTGGTEAFF,TGTGCCAGTACATACACAGGGGGCACTGAAGCTTTCTTT